Sequencing of this T cell receptor beta chain was carried out in a study of control samples from healthy donors and cancer patients. The CDR3 contains 14 residues. V lost 5 bases to trimming and J lost 5 bases, with 16 bases between them. Germline V gene sequence: CDR1 SGHAT, CDR2 FQNNGV. The assay was immunoSEQ multiplex PCR, and TCRdb's table has in-frame clones only and misses some. The table records about 90,000 clones, about nine tenths of them present only once. This rearrangement joins TRBV11-2 to TRBJ2-7, with D possibly called TRBD1 or TRBD2 (6 bases each). The sample was blood. This receptor was taken from a woman between 18 and 29 years old in good health. Here the CDR3 DNA reads TGTGCCAGCAGCCCGCCGGGGGCGGGCGACGAGCAGTACTTC. As protein: CASSPPGAGDEQYF.